The present TCR beta chain was sequenced within a study of blood T cell repertoires in COVID-19 (dated by TCRdb to about 2020). Some background on the complete study: The collaborator samples originated in the United States, Italy and Spain and spanned the acute and convalescent phases of COVID-19. The material from the prospective study consisted of cDNA or gDNA derived from T cells, B-cell-depleted T cells, or PBMCs. The dataset comprised deeply sampled blood TCRbeta repertoires from subjects exposed to, actively infected with, or recovered from COVID-19. The repertoires were released in a freely available public database meant as a resource for research on the immune response to SARS-CoV-2. The samples were drawn from the first 160 participants of the ongoing ImmuneRACE study and from 1,254 subjects provided by 6 global collaborators. The sample metadata nearly always contained a de-identified subject ID, COVID-19 status, age in years and sex. Where available, HLA class I and class II types were obtained from metadata supplied by the sample provider rather than from assay-based typing. Results and caveats for the whole study, not just this receptor: The quantity of clinical and demographic metadata differed by source and by participant and was supplied without curation.

TCRbeta CDR3 regions were amplified from genomic DNA using the immunoSEQ Assay, a bias-controlled multiplex PCR. Under the source paper's analysis protocol: The number of nucleated cells in each sample was estimated by amplification of reference gene primers within the assay. To quantify the absolute abundance of each unique TCRbeta CDR3 rearrangement, sequence reads were collapsed and filtered. For each sample, productive Simpson clonality was calculated as the square root of Simpson's diversity index over productive rearrangements. The source is immuneACCESS, and TCRdb retained only in-frame sequences with V and J called. Part of the clones is not carried over; for the studies checked, unresolved V genes explain less than half of this, and the remainder is unexplained. The V and J calls and the clone size are those of that table, but D and trimming were determined from the DNA. For this sample there are about 160,000 clones; around 87% appear just once. The ten biggest clones cover under 0.7% of the sample.

One collaborating source in Seattle enrolled patients while the patients were actively infected and followed the patients over time throughout the course of disease. The collaborating institutions used their own protocols to collect whole blood in K2EDTA tubes. For TCRbeta analysis, collaborator samples were shipped as frozen whole blood, as isolated PBMCs, or as DNA extracted from either sample type. A note on this clone: Its antigen remains undetermined. No much larger clonotype is one base removed from it; base qualities were not supplied.

The CDR3 numbers 14 residues from cysteine through phenylalanine. Only CDR3 DNA is held: 42 bases, read in frame from base 1. V loses 5 bases of germline sequence and J loses 3 bases, and the interval between the two ends is 11 bases. Sequences SEHNR (CDR1) and FQNEAQ (CDR2) are obtained from the germline V gene (reference sequence). The V gene is TRBV7-9 and the J gene is TRBJ2-1; TRBD2 is possibly the D segment (6 matching bases). Sequenced material: peripheral blood. The source is a man aged 60 to 75 with COVID-19, enrolled during active disease. Read as DNA, the sequence is TGTGCCAGCAGCATCTCGGGGGTCTACAATGAGCAGTTCTTC. It specifies CASSISGVYNEQFF.